This T cell receptor (beta chain) comes out of a study of patients and donors after allogeneic stem cell transplantation. In its sample, this clonotype was seen a few times. TCRdb processed the RT-PCR reads anew with MiXCR; each CDR3 protein has one entry. The data show about a million distinct CDR3 sequences, approximately 18% seen once. The CDR3 extends over 17 amino acids. Germline CDR1 and CDR2: LGHNA and YNFKEQ. V was pared by 4 bases and J by 1 base, with 6 bases of the junction left unmatched. V is TRBV4-2 and J is TRBJ2-2, with 10 positions matching TRBD2. This receptor was obtained from a human donor who was either an allogeneic HSCT recipient or a stem cell or donor lymphocyte infusion donor (not recorded which). It is not recorded whose cells these are; they may come from a transplant donor. The sequenced sample consisted of blood, either unsorted or a sorted T cell fraction (not recorded which). Here the CDR3 reads CASSLRLAGLNTGELFF. CDR3 bases: TGTGCCAGCAGCCTCCGACTAGCGGGTCTGAACACCGGGGAGCTGTTTTTT.